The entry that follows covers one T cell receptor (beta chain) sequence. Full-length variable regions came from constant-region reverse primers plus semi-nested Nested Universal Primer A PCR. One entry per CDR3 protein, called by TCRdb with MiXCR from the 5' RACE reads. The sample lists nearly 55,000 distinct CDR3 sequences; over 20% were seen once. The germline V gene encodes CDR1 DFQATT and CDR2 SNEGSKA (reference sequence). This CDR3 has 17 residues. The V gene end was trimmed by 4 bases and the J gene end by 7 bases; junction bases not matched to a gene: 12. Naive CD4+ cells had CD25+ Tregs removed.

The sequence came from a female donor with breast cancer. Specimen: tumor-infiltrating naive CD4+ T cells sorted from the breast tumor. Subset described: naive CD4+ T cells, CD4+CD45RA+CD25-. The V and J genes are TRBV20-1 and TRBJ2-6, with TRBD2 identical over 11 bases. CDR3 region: CSAIGGLAGSVANVLTF. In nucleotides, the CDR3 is TGCAGTGCTATAGGCGGACTAGCGGGCTCCGTTGCCAACGTCCTGACTTTC.